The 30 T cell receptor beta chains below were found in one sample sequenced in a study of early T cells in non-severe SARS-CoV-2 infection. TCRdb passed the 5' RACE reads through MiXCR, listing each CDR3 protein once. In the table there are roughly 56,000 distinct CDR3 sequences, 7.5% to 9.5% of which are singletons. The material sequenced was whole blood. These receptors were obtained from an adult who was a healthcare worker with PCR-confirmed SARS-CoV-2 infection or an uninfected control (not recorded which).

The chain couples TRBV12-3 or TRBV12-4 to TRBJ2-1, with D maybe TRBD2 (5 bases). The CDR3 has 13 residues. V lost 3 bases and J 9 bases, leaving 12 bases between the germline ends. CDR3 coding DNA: TGTGCCAGCAGTTTCCGGGGATCACCTGAGCAGTTCTTC. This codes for CASSFRGSPEQFF.

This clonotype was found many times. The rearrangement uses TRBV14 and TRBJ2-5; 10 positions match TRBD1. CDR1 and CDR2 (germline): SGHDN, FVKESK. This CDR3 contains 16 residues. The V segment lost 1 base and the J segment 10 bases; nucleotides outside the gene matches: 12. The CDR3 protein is CASSQGGGTGVTSQYF. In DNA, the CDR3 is TGTGCCAGCAGCCAAGGAGGCGGGACAGGGGTTACGAGCCAGTACTTC.

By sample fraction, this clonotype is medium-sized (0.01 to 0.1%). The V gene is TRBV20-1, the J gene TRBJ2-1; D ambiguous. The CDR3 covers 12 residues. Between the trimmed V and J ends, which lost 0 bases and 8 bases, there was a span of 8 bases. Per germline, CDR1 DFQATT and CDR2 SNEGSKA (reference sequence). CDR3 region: CSARDESHEQFF. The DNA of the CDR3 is TGCAGTGCTAGAGATGAAAGTCATGAGCAGTTCTTC.

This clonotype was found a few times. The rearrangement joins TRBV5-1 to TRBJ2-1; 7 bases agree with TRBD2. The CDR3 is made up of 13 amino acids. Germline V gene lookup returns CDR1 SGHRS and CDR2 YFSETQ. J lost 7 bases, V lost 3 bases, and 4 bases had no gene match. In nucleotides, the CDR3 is TGCGCCAGCAGCTATAGCGGGCCTAATGAGCAGTTCTTC. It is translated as CASSYSGPNEQFF.

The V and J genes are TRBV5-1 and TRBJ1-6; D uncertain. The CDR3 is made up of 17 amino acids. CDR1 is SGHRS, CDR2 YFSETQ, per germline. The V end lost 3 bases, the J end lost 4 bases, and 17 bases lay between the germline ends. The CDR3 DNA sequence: TGCGCCAGCAGCTCCCTGGATCAGACGGGTTATAATTCACCCCTCCACTTT. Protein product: CASSSLDQTGYNSPLHF.

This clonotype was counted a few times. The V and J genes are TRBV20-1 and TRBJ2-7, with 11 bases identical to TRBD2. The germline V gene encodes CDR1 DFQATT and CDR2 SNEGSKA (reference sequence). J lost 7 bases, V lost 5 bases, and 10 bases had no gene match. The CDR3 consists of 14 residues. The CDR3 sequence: CSARKTSGSGEQYF. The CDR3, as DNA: TGCAGTGCTCGAAAAACTAGCGGGAGCGGTGAGCAGTACTTC.

The CDR3 region has the DNA TGTGCAAGTCGACACAGGGGGCTCGGTACTAATGAGCAGTTCTTC. Translating gives CASRHRGLGTNEQFF. J is TRBJ2-1 and V is TRBV12-2; the table's TRBD1 call for D was not verified on the DNA. TRBV12-2 is tagged as a pseudogene. The length of the CDR3 is 15 residues.

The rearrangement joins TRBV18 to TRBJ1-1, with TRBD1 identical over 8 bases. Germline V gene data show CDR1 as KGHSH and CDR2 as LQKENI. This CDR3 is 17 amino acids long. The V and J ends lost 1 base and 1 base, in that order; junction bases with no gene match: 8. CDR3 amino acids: CASSPLAEGQGNTEAFF. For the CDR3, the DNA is TGTGCCAGCTCACCACTTGCAGAAGGACAGGGGAACACTGAAGCTTTCTTT.

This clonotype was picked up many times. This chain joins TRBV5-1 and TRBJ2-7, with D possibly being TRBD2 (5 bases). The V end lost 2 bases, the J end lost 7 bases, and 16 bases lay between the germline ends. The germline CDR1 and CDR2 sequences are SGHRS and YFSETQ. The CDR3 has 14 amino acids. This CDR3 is CASSLGPTRGEQYF. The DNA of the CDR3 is TGCGCCAGCAGCTTAGGGCCAACCCGAGGGGAGCAGTACTTC.

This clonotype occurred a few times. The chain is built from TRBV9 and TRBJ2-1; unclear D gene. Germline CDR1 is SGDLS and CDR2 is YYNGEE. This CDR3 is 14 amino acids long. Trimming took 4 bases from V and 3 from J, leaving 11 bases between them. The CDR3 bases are TGTGCCAGCAGCCCTAGGGTTCACTACAATGAGCAGTTCTTC. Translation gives CASSPRVHYNEQFF.

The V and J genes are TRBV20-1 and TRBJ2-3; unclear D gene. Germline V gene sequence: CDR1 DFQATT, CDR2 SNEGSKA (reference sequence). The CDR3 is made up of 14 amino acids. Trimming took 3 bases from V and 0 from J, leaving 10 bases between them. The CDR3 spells CSASPALSTDTQYF. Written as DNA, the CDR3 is TGCAGTGCTAGCCCTGCTCTTAGCACAGATACGCAGTATTTT.

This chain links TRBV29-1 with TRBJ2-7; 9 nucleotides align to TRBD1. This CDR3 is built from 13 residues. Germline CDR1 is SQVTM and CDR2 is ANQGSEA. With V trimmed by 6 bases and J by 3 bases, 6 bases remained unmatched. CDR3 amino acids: CSVHRGRVYEQYF. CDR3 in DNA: TGCAGCGTCCACAGGGGGCGGGTCTACGAGCAGTACTTC.

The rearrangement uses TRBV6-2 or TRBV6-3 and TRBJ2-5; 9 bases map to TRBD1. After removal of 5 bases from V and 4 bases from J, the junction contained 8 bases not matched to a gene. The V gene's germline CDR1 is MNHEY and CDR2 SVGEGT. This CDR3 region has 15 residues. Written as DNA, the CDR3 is TGTGCCAGCAGTCCCTTCGGACAGGGGATAGAGACCCAGTACTTC. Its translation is CASSPFGQGIETQYF.

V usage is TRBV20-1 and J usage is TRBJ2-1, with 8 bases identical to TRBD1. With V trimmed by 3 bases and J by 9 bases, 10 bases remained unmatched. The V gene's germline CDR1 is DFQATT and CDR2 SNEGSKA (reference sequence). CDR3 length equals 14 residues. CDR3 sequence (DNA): TGCAGTGCTAGGGTCACCATACAGGGGGGTGAGCAGTTCTTC. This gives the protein CSARVTIQGGEQFF.

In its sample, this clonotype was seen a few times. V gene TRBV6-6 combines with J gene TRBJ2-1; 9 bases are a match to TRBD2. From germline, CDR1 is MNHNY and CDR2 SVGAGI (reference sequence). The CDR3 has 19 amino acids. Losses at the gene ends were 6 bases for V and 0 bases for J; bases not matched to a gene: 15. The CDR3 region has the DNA TGTGCCAGCAGGTCGGGACTAGCCGGTGCGGGGTCCTCCTACAATGAGCAGTTCTTC. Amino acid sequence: CASRSGLAGAGSSYNEQFF.

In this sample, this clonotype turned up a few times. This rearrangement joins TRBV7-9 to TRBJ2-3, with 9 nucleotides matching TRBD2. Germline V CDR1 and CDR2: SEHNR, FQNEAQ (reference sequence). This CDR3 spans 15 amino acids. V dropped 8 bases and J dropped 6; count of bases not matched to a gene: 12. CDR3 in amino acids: CASLLGLADGDTQYF. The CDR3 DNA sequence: TGTGCCAGCCTTCTGGGACTAGCAGATGGGGATACGCAGTATTTT.

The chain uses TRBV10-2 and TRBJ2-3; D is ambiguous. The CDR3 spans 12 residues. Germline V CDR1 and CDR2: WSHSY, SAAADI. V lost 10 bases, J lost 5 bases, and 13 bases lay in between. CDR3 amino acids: CATGSVEDTQYF. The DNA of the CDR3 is TGCGCCACAGGAAGCGTAGAAGATACGCAGTATTTT.

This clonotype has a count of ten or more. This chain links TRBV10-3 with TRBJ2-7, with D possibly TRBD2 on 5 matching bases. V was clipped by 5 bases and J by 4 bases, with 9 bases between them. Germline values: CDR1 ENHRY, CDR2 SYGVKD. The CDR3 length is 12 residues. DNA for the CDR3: TGTGCCATCAGTAACGGACTTTACGAGCAGTACTTC. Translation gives CAISNGLYEQYF.

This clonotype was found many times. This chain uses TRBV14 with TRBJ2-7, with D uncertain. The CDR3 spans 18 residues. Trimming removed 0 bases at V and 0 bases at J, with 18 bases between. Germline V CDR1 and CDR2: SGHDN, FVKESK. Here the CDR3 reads CASSQDLVRRSRSYEQYF. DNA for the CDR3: TGTGCCAGCAGCCAAGATCTTGTCCGCCGCTCCCGCTCCTACGAGCAGTACTTC. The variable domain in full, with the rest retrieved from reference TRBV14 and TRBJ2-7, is EAGVTQFPSHSVIEKGQTVTLRCDPISGHDNLYWYRRVMGKEIKFLLHFVKESKQDESGMPNNRFLAERTGGTYSTLKVQPAELEDSGVYFCASSQDLVRRSRSYEQYFGPGTRLTVT.

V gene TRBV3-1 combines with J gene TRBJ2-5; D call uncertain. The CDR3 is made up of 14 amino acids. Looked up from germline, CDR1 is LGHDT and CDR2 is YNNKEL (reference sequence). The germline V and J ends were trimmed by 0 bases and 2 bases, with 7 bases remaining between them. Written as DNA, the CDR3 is TGTGCCAGCAGCCAAGAGGGCAGACAAGAGACCCAGTACTTC. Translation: CASSQEGRQETQYF.

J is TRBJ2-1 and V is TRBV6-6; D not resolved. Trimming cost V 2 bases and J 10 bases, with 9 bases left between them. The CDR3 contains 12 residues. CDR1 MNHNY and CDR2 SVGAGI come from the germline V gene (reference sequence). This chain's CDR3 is CASSYPSGEQFF. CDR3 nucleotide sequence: TGTGCCAGCAGTTACCCTTCCGGGGAGCAGTTCTTC.

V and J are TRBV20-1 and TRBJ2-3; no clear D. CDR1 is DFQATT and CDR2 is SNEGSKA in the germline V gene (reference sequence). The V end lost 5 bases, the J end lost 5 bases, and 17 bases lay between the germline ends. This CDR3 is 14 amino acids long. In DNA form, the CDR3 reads TGCAGTGCTCGAGTCCCCCTCGGACGAGATACGCAGTATTTT. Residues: CSARVPLGRDTQYF.

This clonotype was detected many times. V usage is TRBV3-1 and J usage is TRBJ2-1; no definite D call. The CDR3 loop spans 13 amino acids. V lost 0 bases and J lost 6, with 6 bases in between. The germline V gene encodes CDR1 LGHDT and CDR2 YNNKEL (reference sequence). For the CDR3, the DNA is TGTGCCAGCAGCCAAGATCGGGCCAATGAGCAGTTCTTC. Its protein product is CASSQDRANEQFF.

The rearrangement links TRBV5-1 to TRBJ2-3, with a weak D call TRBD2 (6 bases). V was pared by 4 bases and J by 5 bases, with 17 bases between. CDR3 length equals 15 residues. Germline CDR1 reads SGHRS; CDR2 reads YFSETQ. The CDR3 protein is CASSRPDGLIDTQYF. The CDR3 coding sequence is TGCGCCAGCAGCCGACCCGACGGACTAATAGATACGCAGTATTTT.

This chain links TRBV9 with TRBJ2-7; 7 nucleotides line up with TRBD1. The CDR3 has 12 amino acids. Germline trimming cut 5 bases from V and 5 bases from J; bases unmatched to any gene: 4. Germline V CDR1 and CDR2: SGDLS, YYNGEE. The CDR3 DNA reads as TGTGCCAGCAGGAACAGGGGCCACGAGCAGTACTTC. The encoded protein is CASRNRGHEQYF.

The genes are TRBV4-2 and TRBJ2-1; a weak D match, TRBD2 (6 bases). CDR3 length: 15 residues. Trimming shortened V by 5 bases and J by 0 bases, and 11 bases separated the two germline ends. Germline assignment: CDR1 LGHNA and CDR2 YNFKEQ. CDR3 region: CASSVRGYSYNEQFF. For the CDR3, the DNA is TGTGCCAGCAGCGTTCGGGGGTACTCCTACAATGAGCAGTTCTTC.

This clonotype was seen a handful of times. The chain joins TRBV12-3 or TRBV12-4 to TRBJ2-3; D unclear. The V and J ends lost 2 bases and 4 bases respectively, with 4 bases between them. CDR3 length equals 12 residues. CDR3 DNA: TGTGCCAGCAGTTTAAGCGCAGATACGCAGTATTTT. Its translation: CASSLSADTQYF.

CDR3 sequence: CSVGYGRSTDTQYF. DNA for the CDR3: TGCAGCGTTGGGTACGGGAGGAGCACAGATACGCAGTATTTT. The V gene is TRBV29-1, the J gene TRBJ2-3, with TRBD2 matching over 7 bases. J was trimmed by 0 bases and V by 4 bases; bases with no gene match: 4. The CDR3 has 14 amino acids. CDR1 and CDR2 (germline): SQVTM, ANQGSEA.

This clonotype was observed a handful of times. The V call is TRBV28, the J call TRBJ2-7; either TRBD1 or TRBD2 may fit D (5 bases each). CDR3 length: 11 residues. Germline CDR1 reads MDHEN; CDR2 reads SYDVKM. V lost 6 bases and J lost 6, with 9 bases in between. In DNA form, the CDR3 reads TGTGCCAGCAGCTCGGGGCTCGAGCAGTACTTC. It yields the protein CASSSGLEQYF.

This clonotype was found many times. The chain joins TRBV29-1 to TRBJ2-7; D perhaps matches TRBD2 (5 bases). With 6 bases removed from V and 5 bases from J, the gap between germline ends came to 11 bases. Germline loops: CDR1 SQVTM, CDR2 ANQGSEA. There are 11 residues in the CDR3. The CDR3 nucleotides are TGCAGCGTGGGGAGTGCCCACGAGCAGTACTTC. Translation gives CSVGSAHEQYF.